Listed below are T cell receptor beta chains from one sample, sequenced in a study of cytomegalovirus exposure and HLA in healthy donors. Repertoires were generated with immunoSEQ multiplex PCR, while TCRdb's copy carries only in-frame clones and drops some. The repertoire holds fewer than 300,000 clones, with just over 85% as singletons. Sequencing was performed on PBMCs. These receptors were obtained from a man aged 40-50 years in good health and CMV-seropositive. The conserved cysteine and the conserved F or W are not part of the CDR3 here. A D gene is named only where the DNA matches it firmly.

v_call,j_call,d_call,cdr3_aa
TRBV27,TRBJ2-7,.,ASRRGGGFYEQY
TRBV30,TRBJ1-1,TRBD1,AWSVGQGATEAF
TRBV27,TRBJ2-1,TRBD2,ASSPIAGGLPGQF
TRBV29-1,TRBJ2-7,.,SAKQVSDSYEQY
TRBV18,TRBJ1-2,.,ASSPENYGYT
TRBV27,TRBJ2-7,TRBD2,ASSLGLAANYEQY
TRBV28,TRBJ1-1,.,ASSRVGTEAF
TRBV7-8,TRBJ1-1,TRBD1,ASSWDRALGSGAEAF
TRBV27,TRBJ2-7,.,ASGGYSYEQY
TRBV5-8,TRBJ1-5,.,ASSAGGIINQPQH
TRBV9,TRBJ2-1,.,ASSVADYRSALNEQF
TRBV28,TRBJ1-2,.,ASTVQDFGGYT